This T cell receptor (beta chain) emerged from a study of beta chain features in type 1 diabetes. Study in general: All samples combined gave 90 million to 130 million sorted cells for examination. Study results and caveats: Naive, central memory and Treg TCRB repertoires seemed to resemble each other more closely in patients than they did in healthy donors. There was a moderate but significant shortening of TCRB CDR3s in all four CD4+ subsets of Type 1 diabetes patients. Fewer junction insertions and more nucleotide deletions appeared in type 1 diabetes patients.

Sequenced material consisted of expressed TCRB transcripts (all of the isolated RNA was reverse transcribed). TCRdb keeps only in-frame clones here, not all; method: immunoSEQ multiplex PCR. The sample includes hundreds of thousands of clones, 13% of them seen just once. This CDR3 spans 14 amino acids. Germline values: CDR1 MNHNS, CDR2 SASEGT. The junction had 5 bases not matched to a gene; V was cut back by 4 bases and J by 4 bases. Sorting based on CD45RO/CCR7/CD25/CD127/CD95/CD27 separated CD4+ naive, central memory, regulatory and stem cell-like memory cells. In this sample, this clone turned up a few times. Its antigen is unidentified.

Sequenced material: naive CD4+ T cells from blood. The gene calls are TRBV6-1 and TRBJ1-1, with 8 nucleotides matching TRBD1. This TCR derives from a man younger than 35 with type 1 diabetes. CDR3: CASSGTGTSTEAFF. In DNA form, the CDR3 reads TGTGCCAGCAGTGGGACAGGGACAAGCACTGAAGCTTTCTTT.